This T cell receptor (beta chain) was retrieved from a study of T-cell memory formation after mild COVID-19 (dated by TCRdb to the early 2020s). Turning to the overall study: TCR sequence clusters from the two donors were found to be largely donor specific. In a couple of donors, T-cell clones that expanded and contracted after mild COVID-19 were tracked by sequencing TCRalpha and TCRbeta repertoires over time. Two young, previously healthy adult volunteers made up the cohort, one male and one female. Study-wide findings and limitations: Some responding clones were found in pre-infection memory, which suggests that pre-existing cross-reactive memory T cells took part in the SARS-CoV-2 response. Clones contracting from day 15 to 85 had balanced CD4/CD8 phenotypes, while a second wave expanding from day 15 to 37 was biased towards CD4+. The study covered only a couple of mild cases, and larger cohorts including severe cases with pre-infection samples were considered necessary. Contracting CD4+ clones appeared mostly in the CM and EM memory subsets, whereas CD8+ clones were enriched in EMRA. Whether the second-wave clones peaking on day 37 were SARS-CoV-2 specific was not confirmed.

The listed sequencing device is Illumina NovaSeq 6000. cDNA libraries for TCRalpha and TCRbeta were prepared by 5'RACE using constant-segment primers, with sample barcodes and unique molecular identifiers added. RNA was extracted from every sample with Trizol reagent. Library amplification was performed in two PCR steps, and a second sample barcode and Illumina TruSeq adapters were introduced in the second step. Libraries were sequenced on an Illumina NovaSeq with 2 x 150 bp paired-end reads. As for the authors' bioinformatics: The reads were demultiplexed and collapsed into UMI-guided consensus sequences using migec v1.2.7. With mixcr v2.1.11, UMI consensuses were aligned to TRA and TRB V and J templates and assembled into clonotypes. Clonotypes were classified as expanded or contracted when called significant by both edgeR and NoisET, with noise models trained on biological replicates. For edgeR calls, a false discovery rate-adjusted p below 0.01 and a log2 fold-change threshold of 1 were applied. As an exploratory analysis of dynamics, max-normalized trajectories of the 1000 most abundant clonotypes were examined by PCA with hierarchical clustering. Separately sequenced CD4+ and CD8+ repertoires were used to assign a CD4 or CD8 phenotype to each responding clone. TCRdb reran the public reads through fastp at Q25 and MiXCR, keeping productive beta chains. Identical CDR3 proteins give one entry, which carries the most common genes and DNA. What appears here as the V and J calls and clone size reflects TCRdb's work, not the paper's. Recorded for this sample are 300,000 to 400,000 distinct CDR3 sequences; 13% to 15% of them occurred a single time. The ten largest make up roughly 22% of the sample.

PBMCs were isolated by Ficoll-Paque density gradient centrifugation. Trimming accounts for 4 bases at V and 10 bases at J, while the number of junction bases matched to no gene is 4. From the germline V gene, CDR1 is MDHEN and CDR2 is SYDVKM. Inclusive of the bounding cysteine and phenylalanine, the CDR3 is 14 residues long. This entry keeps only the CDR3 DNA: 42 bases, framed from base 1. This clonotype has at least ten counts. It lacks a known antigen. Per-base quality was not reported, and no clone a single base away is much larger than it. Sequences were obtained from PBMCs or a T cell subset sorted from them (not recorded which). The receptor chain draws on TRBV28 and TRBJ1-6, with 10 bases in between that match TRBD1. The sequence derives from a man younger than 35 who had mild COVID-19 (a few samples of this study predate the infection). The sample titles of this study are shuffled in the database, so cell type and time point are left out; the donor was told from shared clones. The base sequence is TGTGCCAGCAGTTCGGACAGGGGGAGGTCACCCCTCCACTTT. Translated, this is CASSSDRGRSPLHF.